This entry concerns a single T cell receptor (beta chain). The CDR3 has 16 amino acids. Germline CDR1 and CDR2: LNHDA and SQIVND (reference sequence). Trimming cost V 6 bases and J 3 bases; bases outside gene matches: 8. The data originate from a study of blood T cell repertoires in COVID-19. Source study methods: Amplification with reference gene primers provided the estimates of nucleated cell counts. Sequenced by immunoSEQ multiplex PCR; TCRdb stores in-frame clones only, minus some. V, J and clone size are those of that table, while D and trimming were read from the DNA. The sample holds over 65,000 clones; more than 80% are singletons and the top ten take 25% to 30%.

Sequenced sample: peripheral blood. The sequence came from a man aged 45-60 years with active or convalescent COVID-19. The rearrangement uses TRBV19 and TRBJ2-2; 9 nucleotides line up with TRBD1. The CDR3 region is CASSLGQGGDTGELFF. The CDR3 DNA reads TGTGCCAGTAGCCTGGGACAGGGTGGGGACACCGGGGAGCTGTTTTTT.